This entry lists 8 T cell receptor beta chains sequenced from one sample in a study of STAT3 mutations in large granular lymphocyte leukemia. Study conclusions and caveats: Every T-cell large granular lymphocyte leukemia patient had at least one immunodominant TCR beta clonotype.

Their antigens are not known. TCRdb keeps only in-frame clones here, not all; method: immunoSEQ multiplex PCR. The table records around 13,000 clones, over 70% of them present only once. What was sequenced was peripheral blood mononuclear cells. The origin of the receptors is a man between 60 and 75 years old with T-cell large granular lymphocyte leukemia. Some clones in this sample may be carry-over from other donors' samples.

The rearrangement joins TRBV5-3 to TRBJ2-1; no clear D. TRBV5-3 is treated as an ORF (open reading frame) with a function not yet certain. The CDR3 sequence is 14 residues long. V lost 1 base and J lost 5, with 10 bases in between. The DNA of the CDR3 is TGTGCCAGAAGCTTGAAATATAGAGACAATGAGCAGTTCTTC. This translates into CARSLKYRDNEQFF.

This clone has just a few counts. This chain connects TRBV14 to TRBJ1-6; D not certain. The CDR3 length is 15 residues. Germline V gene lookup returns CDR1 SGHDN and CDR2 FVKESK. Trimming took 6 bases from V and 7 from J, leaving 16 bases between them. CDR3 in DNA: TGTGCCAGCAGACTAAGAGAGGGAGGGAATTCACCCCTCCACTTT. It encodes CASRLREGGNSPLHF.

The chain combines TRBV5-4 with TRBJ2-6; D gene unclear. Trimming stripped 0 bases from V and 0 bases from J, with 7 bases between. This CDR3 region has 16 residues. Germline V lookup: CDR1 SGHNT, CDR2 YYREEE (reference sequence). CDR3 protein: CASSLGTFSGANVLTF. CDR3 DNA: TGTGCCAGCAGCTTGGGCACCTTCTCTGGGGCCAACGTCCTGACTTTC.

DNA for the CDR3: TGTGCCAGCAGCTTGAGGGCAGGGGGCACAGATTCACCCCTCCACTTT. Amino acid sequence: CASSLRAGGTDSPLHF. J is TRBJ1-6 and V is TRBV5-5, with 8 bases matching TRBD1. The V and J ends lost 1 base and 8 bases, in that order; junction bases with no gene match: 8. The CDR3 is 16 residues long. Germline CDR1 and CDR2: SGHKS and YYEKEE (reference sequence).

This clone came up a few times. The J gene is TRBJ2-7, the V gene TRBV27, with 7 bases lining up with TRBD1. V shed 7 bases, J shed 6 bases, and the junction held 6 bases outside the gene matches. Germline assignment: CDR1 MNHEY and CDR2 SMNVEV (reference sequence). The CDR3 contains 12 residues. This chain's CDR3 is CASKRQGIEQYF. The CDR3 nucleotides read TGTGCCAGCAAGCGACAGGGAATCGAGCAGTACTTC.

The chain employs TRBV13 and TRBJ1-2; D ambiguous. This CDR3 comprises 16 residues. With 5 bases removed from V and 0 bases from J, the gap between germline ends came to 16 bases. Germline CDR1 reads PRHDT; CDR2 reads FYEKMQ (reference sequence). DNA for the CDR3: TGTGCCAGCAGCGAACGACGAGGTAGGACTAACTATGGCTACACCTTC. This sequence encodes CASSERRGRTNYGYTF.

The chain joins TRBV27 to TRBJ2-7; 9 nucleotides match TRBD2. Per the germline V gene, CDR1 is MNHEY and CDR2 is SMNVEV (reference sequence). Trimming at V came to 4 bases and at J to 4 bases, leaving 5 bases not matched to a gene. CDR3 length: 14 residues. The CDR3 nucleotides are TGTGCCAGCAGTTCCTGGCGGGAGGGGTACGAGCAGTACTTC. Protein product: CASSSWREGYEQYF.

The chain couples TRBV5-4 to TRBJ2-3; 11 nucleotides line up with TRBD2. The CDR3 has 16 amino acids. Germline V CDR1 and CDR2: SGHNT, YYREEE (reference sequence). V was clipped by 3 bases and J by 5 bases; unmatched bases: 8. CDR3 amino acids: CASSSLAGEELDTQYF. For the CDR3, the DNA is TGTGCCAGCAGCTCACTAGCGGGAGAAGAACTAGATACGCAGTATTTT. Full variable domain (outside the CDR3, taken from reference TRBV5-4 and TRBJ2-3): ETGVTQSPTHLIKTRGQQVTLRCSSQSGHNTVSWYQQALGQGPQFIFQYYREEENGRGNFPPRFSGLQFPNYSSELNVNALELDDSALYLCASSSLAGEELDTQYFGPGTRLTVL.